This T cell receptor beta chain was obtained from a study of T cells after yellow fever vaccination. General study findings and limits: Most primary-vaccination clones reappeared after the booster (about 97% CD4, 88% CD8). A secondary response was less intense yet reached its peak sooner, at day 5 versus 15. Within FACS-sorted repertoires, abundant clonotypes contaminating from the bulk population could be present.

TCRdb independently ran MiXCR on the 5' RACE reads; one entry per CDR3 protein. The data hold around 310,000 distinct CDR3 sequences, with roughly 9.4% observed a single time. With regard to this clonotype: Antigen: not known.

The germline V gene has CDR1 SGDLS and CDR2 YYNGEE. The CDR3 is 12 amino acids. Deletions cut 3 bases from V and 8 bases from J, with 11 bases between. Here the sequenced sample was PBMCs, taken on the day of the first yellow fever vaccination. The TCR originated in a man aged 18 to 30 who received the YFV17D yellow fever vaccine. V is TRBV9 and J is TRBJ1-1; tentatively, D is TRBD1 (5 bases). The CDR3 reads CASSADAGEAFF. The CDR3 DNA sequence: TGTGCCAGCAGCGCCGACGCAGGGGAAGCTTTCTTT.